This T cell receptor beta chain stems from a study of cytomegalovirus exposure and HLA in healthy donors. Study-wide results and caveats: TCR beta V- and J-gene trimming, according to a later analysis, was linked to a missense DCLRE1C variant. Reported results showed that the classifier diagnosed cytomegalovirus status with high specificity and sensitivity.

The CDR3 extends over 15 amino acids. CDR1 SGDLS and CDR2 YYNGEE come from the germline V gene. Deletions cut 3 bases from V and 6 bases from J, with 16 bases between. The sample holds one count of this clone. Its matching antigen is unknown. PCR amplification relied on 60 Vbeta primers (plus 13 Jbeta primers). Generated by immunoSEQ multiplex PCR, the TCRdb table keeps only in-frame clones and is missing some. The sample carries roughly 100,000 clones, over 70% recorded once. The chain links TRBV9 to TRBJ1-5; weak D call: TRBD1 (6 bases). Sequenced input: PBMCs. This TCR derives from a man aged 45-65 years in good health and CMV-seropositive. The CDR3: CASSGGGGVSQPQHF. The CDR3 bases are TGTGCCAGCAGCGGCGGAGGGGGGGTGAGTCAGCCCCAGCATTTT.